This T cell receptor beta chain was profiled in a study of TIL therapy for anti-PD-1-resistant metastatic lung cancer. Across the study: Half of patients were current or former smokers.

Time point indicated: pre-treatment sample, taken before nivolumab and TIL therapy. Stage 4 NSCLC adults joined between late 2017 and 2020. Losses at the gene ends were 3 bases for V and 3 bases for J; bases not matched to a gene: 12. CDR3 length: 17 residues. Per the germline V gene, CDR1 is SGDLS and CDR2 is YYNGEE. Sequencing used immunoSEQ v3. Data came from immunoSEQ multiplex PCR; TCRdb stores just in-frame clones and leaves some out. The sample lists about 19,000 clones, over 60% occurring once. V usage is TRBV9 and J usage is TRBJ2-1; 7 bases fit TRBD2. The clonotype comes from a person aged 25 to 80 with non-small cell lung cancer. Here the sequenced sample was blood, taken at baseline. CDR3 in amino acids: CASSGGSRPDHYNEQFF. The CDR3 DNA reads TGTGCCAGCAGCGGCGGGAGTCGCCCAGATCACTACAATGAGCAGTTCTTC. Together with reference TRBV9 and TRBJ2-1, the CDR3 gives the full variable domain: DSGVTQTPKHLITATGQRVTLRCSPRSGDLSVYWYQQSLDQGLQFLIQYYNGEERAKGNILERFSAQQFPDLHSELNLSSLELGDSALYFCASSGGSRPDHYNEQFFGPGTRLTVL.